What follows are 3 T cell receptor beta chains derived from one specimen sequenced in a study of T cell responses to AZD1222 COVID-19 vaccine. Measured with immunoSEQ multiplex PCR; TCRdb has only the in-frame clones, and not every one. The sample has 84,000 or so clones; roughly nine tenths are singletons. The sample here was peripheral blood, taken on day 0 of AZD1222 vaccination. All receptors derive from an adult in good health.

The chain joins TRBV28 to TRBJ2-1; 11 positions match TRBD2. The CDR3 covers 15 residues. Losses at the gene ends were 2 bases for V and 8 bases for J; bases not matched to a gene: 5. Germline assignment: CDR1 MDHEN and CDR2 SYDVKM. The CDR3 sequence: CASSLRLAGGDEQFF. DNA of the CDR3: TGTGCCAGCAGTTTACGCCTAGCGGGAGGCGATGAGCAGTTCTTC.

The V call is TRBV27, the J call TRBJ2-3, with TRBD2 matching 12 bases. Trimming cost V 4 bases and J 5 bases; bases outside gene matches: 7. The CDR3 runs 16 residues. CDR1 and CDR2 (germline): MNHEY, SMNVEV (reference sequence). The CDR3 protein is CASSYLAGGPGDTQYF. Here the CDR3 DNA reads TGTGCCAGCAGTTACCTAGCGGGGGGGCCTGGAGATACGCAGTATTTT.

The CDR3 sequence: CASSLVPAGITEAFF. The CDR3 coding sequence is TGTGCCAGCAGCTTAGTCCCGGCCGGAATCACTGAAGCTTTCTTT. The chain links TRBV7-8 to TRBJ1-1; D is uncertain. CDR3 length equals 15 residues. The germline V and J ends were trimmed by 1 base and 4 bases, with 13 bases remaining between them. CDR1 is SGHVS, CDR2 FQNEAQ, per germline.